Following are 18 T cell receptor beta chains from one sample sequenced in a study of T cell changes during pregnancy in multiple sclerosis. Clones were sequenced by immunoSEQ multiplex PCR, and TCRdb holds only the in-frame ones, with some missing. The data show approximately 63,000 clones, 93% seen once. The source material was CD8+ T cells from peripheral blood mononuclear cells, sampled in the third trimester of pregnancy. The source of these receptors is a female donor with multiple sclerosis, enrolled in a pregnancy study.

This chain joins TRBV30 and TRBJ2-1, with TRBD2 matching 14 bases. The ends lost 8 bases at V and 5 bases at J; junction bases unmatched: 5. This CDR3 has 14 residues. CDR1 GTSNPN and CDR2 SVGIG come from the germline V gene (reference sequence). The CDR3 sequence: CAGTSGSFDNEQFF. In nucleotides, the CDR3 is TGTGCCGGGACTAGCGGGAGTTTCGACAATGAGCAGTTCTTC.

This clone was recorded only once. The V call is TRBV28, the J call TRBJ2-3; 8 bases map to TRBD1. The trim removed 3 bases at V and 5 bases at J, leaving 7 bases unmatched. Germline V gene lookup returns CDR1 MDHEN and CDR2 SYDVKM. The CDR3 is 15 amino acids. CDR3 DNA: TGTGCCAGCAGTTTCAGGGGGCAAATGGAAGATACGCAGTATTTT. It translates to CASSFRGQMEDTQYF. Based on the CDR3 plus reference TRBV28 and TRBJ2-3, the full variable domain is DVKVTQSSRYLVKRTGEKVFLECVQDMDHENMFWYRQDPGLGLRLIYFSYDVKMKEKGDIPEGYSVSREKKERFSLILESASTNQTSMYLCASSFRGQMEDTQYFGPGTRLTVL.

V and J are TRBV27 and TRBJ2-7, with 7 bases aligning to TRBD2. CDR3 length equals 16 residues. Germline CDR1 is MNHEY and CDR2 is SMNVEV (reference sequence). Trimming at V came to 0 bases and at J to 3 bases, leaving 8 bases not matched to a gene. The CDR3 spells CASSLSVTSARYEQYF. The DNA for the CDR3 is TGTGCCAGCAGTTTATCGGTCACTAGCGCCCGCTACGAGCAGTACTTC.

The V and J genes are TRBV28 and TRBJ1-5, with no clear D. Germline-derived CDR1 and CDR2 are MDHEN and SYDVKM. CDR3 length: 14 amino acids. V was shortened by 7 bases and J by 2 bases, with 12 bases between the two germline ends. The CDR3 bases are TGTGCCAGCACTCGGCTGGGAGGCAATCAGCCCCAGCATTTT. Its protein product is CASTRLGGNQPQHF.

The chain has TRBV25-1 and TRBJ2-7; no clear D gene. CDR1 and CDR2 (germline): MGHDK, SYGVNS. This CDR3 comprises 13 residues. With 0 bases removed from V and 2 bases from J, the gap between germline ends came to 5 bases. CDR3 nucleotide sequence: TGTGCCAGCAGTGAATACAGTCCCTACGAGCAGTACTTC. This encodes CASSEYSPYEQYF.

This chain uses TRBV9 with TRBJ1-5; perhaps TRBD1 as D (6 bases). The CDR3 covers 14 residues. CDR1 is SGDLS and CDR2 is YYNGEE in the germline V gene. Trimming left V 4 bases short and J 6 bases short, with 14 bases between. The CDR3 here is CASSLSGTTQPQHF. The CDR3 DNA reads TGTGCCAGCAGCTTATCCGGGACAACTCAGCCCCAGCATTTT.

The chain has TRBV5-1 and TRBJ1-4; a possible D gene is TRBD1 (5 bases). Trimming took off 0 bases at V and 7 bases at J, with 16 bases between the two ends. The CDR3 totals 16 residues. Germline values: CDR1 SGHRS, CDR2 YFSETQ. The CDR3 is CASSLEGAGPGEKLFF. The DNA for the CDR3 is TGCGCCAGCAGCTTGGAAGGGGCAGGGCCCGGTGAAAAACTGTTTTTT.

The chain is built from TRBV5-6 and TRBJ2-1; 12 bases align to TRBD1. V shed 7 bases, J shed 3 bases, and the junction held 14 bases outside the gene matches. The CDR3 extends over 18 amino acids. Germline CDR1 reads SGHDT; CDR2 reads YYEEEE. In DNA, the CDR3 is TGTGCCAGCTTTCCAATAGCCGGGACAGGGGGCCACTACAATGAGCAGTTCTTC. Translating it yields CASFPIAGTGGHYNEQFF.

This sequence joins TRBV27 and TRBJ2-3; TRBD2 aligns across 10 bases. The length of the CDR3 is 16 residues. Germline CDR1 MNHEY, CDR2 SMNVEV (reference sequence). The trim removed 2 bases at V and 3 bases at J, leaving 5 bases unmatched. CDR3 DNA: TGTGCCAGCAGTTTACTGGGACTAGCGAGGACAGATACGCAGTATTTT. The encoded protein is CASSLLGLARTDTQYF.

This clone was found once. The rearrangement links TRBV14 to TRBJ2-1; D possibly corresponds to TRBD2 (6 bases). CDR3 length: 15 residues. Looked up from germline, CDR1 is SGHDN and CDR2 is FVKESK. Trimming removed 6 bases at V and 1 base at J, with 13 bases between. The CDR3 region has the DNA TGTGCCAGCAGGAGAACCGGGACTTCCTACAATGAGCAGTTCTTC. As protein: CASRRTGTSYNEQFF.

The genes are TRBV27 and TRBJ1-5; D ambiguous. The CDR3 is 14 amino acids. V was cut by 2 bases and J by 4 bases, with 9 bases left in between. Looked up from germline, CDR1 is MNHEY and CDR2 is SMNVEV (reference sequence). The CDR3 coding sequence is TGTGCCAGCAGTTTAGTGGCGGTTAATCAGCCCCAGCATTTT. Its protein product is CASSLVAVNQPQHF.

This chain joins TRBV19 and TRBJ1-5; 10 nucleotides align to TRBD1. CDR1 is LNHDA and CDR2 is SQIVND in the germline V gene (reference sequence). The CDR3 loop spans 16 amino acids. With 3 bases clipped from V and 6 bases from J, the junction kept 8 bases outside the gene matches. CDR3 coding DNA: TGTGCCAGTAGTATCATATCGGGACAGGGGTTTCAGCCCCAGCATTTT. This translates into CASSIISGQGFQPQHF.

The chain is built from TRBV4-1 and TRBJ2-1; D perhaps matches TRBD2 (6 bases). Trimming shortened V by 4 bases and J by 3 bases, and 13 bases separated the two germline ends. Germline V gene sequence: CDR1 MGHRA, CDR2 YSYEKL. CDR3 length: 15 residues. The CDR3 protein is CASSPAGGIYNEQFF. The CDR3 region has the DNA TGCGCCAGCAGCCCGGCTGGGGGGATCTACAATGAGCAGTTCTTC.

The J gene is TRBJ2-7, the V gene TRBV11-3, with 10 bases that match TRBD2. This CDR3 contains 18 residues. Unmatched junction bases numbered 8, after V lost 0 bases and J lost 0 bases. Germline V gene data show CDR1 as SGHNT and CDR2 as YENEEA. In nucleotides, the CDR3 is TGTGCCAGCAGCTTAGATACCCGGACTAGCGGCACCTCCTACGAGCAGTACTTC. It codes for CASSLDTRTSGTSYEQYF.

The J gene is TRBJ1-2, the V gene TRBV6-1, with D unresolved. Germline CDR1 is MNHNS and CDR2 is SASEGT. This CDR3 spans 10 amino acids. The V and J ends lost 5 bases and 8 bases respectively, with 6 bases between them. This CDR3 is CASSPGGYTF. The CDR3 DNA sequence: TGTGCCAGCAGTCCCGGGGGCTACACCTTC.

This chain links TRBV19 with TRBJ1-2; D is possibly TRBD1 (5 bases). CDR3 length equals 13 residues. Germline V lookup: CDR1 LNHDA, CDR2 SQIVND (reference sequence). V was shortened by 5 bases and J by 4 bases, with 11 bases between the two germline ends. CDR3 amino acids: CASSGGLAYGYTF. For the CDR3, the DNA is TGTGCCAGTAGTGGGGGACTCGCCTATGGCTACACCTTC. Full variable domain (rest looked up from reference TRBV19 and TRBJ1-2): DGGITQSPKYLFRKEGQNVTLSCEQNLNHDAMYWYRQDPGQGLRLIYYSQIVNDFQKGDIAEGYSVSREKKESFPLTVTSAQKNPTAFYLCASSGGLAYGYTFGSGTRLTVV.

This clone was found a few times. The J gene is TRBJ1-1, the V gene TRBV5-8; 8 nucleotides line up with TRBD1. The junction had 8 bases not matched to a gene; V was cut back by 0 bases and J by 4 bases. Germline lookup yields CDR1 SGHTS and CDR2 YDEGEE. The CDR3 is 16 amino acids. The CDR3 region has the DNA TGTGCCAGCAGCTTGGATGGGACAGGTGAACTCACTGAAGCTTTCTTT. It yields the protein CASSLDGTGELTEAFF.

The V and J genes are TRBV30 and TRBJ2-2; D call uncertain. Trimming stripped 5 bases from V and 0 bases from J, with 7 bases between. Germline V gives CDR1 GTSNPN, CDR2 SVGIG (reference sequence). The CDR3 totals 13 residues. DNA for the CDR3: TGTGCCTGGGCGTTCGCGAACACCGGGGAGCTGTTTTTT. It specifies CAWAFANTGELFF.